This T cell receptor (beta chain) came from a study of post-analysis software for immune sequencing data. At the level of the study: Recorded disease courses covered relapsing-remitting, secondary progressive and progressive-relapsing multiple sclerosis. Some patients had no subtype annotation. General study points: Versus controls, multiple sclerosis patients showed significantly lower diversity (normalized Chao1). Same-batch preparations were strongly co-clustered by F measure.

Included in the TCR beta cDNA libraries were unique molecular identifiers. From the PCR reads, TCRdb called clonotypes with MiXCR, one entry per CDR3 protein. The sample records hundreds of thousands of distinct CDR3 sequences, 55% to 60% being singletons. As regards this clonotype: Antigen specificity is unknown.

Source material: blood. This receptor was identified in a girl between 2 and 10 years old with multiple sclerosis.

The CDR3 loop reads CASRTGTSYGYTF. CDR3 nucleotides: TGTGCCAGCAGAACCGGGACATCATATGGCTACACCTTC. This chain joins TRBV7-9 and TRBJ1-2; tentative D call: TRBD1 (6 bases). CDR1 and CDR2 from the germline V gene are SEHNR and FQNEAQ (reference sequence). CDR3 length equals 13 residues. V lost 6 bases and J lost 5, with 13 bases in between.